This T cell receptor beta chain appears in the sequencing data of a study of blood T cell repertoires in COVID-19. In the study overall: Samples came from the United States, Italy and Spain, spanning acute and convalescent COVID-19. In each case, the material was cDNA or gDNA derived from T cells, B-cell-depleted T cells, or PBMCs.

In assigning cohorts, the study relied on participant-reported clinical history. The CDR3 has 14 residues. The germline V and J ends were trimmed by 6 bases and 0 bases, with 14 bases remaining between them. CDR1 and CDR2 (germline): SQVTM, ANQGSEA. In the study's own analysis: Researchers report that nucleated cell counts were estimated from reference gene primer amplification. This table comes from immunoSEQ multiplex PCR, and its TCRdb copy is limited to in-frame clones, with some not included. V, J and clone size derive from that table, while D and trimming were established from the DNA sequence. The sample consists of around 290,000 clones, approximately 88% of them appearing once.

This chain connects TRBV29-1 to TRBJ1-1; possibly TRBD1 for D (6 bases). This receptor was identified in a woman aged 25-40 years who had recovered from COVID-19. The material sequenced was PBMCs or T cells enriched from blood (not recorded which). The CDR3 DNA sequence: TGCAGCGTCTCGCGGACAGTCATGAACACTGAAGCTTTCTTT. It codes for CSVSRTVMNTEAFF. The entire variable domain, with the rest obtained from reference TRBV29-1 and TRBJ1-1, is as follows: SAVISQKPSRDICQRGTSLTIQCQVDSQVTMMFWYRQQPGQSLTLIATANQGSEATYESGFVIDKFPISRPNLTFSTLTVSNMSPEDSSIYLCSVSRTVMNTEAFFGQGTRLTVV.